Listed here are 3 T cell receptor beta chains from one sample, sequenced in a study of blood T cell repertoires in COVID-19. The repertoire was sequenced with immunoSEQ multiplex PCR; TCRdb's copy has only in-frame clones and lacks some. The table lists about 270,000 clones, roughly 86% of them singletons, with around a tenth in the top ten. The sequenced sample was peripheral blood. These receptors came from a man in his forties or fifties who had recovered from COVID-19.

The rearrangement joins TRBV2 to TRBJ2-6; 8 bases agree with TRBD1. V trimming: 6 bases; J trimming: 0 bases; junction bases outside the gene matches: 16. Germline assignment: CDR1 SNHLY and CDR2 FYNNEI. The CDR3 spans 20 residues. The CDR3, as DNA: TGTGCCAGCAGCAGGGACAGGATTTCTGTTGTGCCCTCTGGGGCCAACGTCCTGACTTTC. Translated: CASSRDRISVVPSGANVLTF.

The chain carries TRBV7-7 and TRBJ2-5; D unclear. V dropped 1 base and J dropped 2 bases, with 8 bases sitting between them. CDR3 length: 14 residues. CDR1 and CDR2 from the germline V gene are SSHAT and FNYEAQ (reference sequence). The DNA of the CDR3 is TGTGCCAGCAGCTTAGGGGCAGCTCAAGAGACCCAGTACTTC. Amino acids: CASSLGAAQETQYF.

J is TRBJ2-2 and V is TRBV7-6, with a possible D match to TRBD1 (6 bases). The CDR3 runs to 17 residues. Deletions cut 4 bases from V and 6 bases from J, with 21 bases between. Per germline, CDR1 SGHVS and CDR2 FNYEAQ. The CDR3 reads CASSSRARIGGPGELFF. The DNA of the CDR3 is TGTGCCAGCAGCTCAAGGGCGCGGATAGGGGGTCCCGGGGAGCTGTTTTTT.